A selection of T cell receptor beta chains follows, all from one sample in a study of Ad26.COV2.S vaccination and SARS-CoV-2 variants. Repertoires were generated with immunoSEQ multiplex PCR, while TCRdb's copy carries only in-frame clones and drops some. The profile shows about 460,000 clones, about 89% of them singletons. The sample was peripheral blood, taken in a trial of Ad26.COV2.S vaccine versus placebo. The receptors here all came from a person between 18 and 59 years old who received the Ad26.COV2.S COVID-19 vaccine or a placebo. The CDR3 runs from the conserved cysteine through the conserved F or W. The D gene is left open where the match is weak. The size field is filled for only some rows; it gives once, few, many or a size class.

j_call | v_call | clone_size | d_call | cdr3_aa | cdr3_nt
TRBJ2-7 | TRBV7-2 | NA | NA | CASSLGPPTEQYF | TGTGCCAGCAGCTTAGGCCCACCTACGGAGCAGTACTTC
TRBJ2-1 | TRBV7-2 | NA | NA | CASSLVVPLPGAPYNEQFF | TGTGCCAGCAGCTTAGTCGTTCCTCTTCCAGGAGCCCCCTACAATGAGCAGTTCTTC
TRBJ1-4 | TRBV4-3 | once | NA | CASSQDPRTNEKLFF | TGCGCCAGCAGCCAAGATCCGCGAACTAATGAAAAACTGTTTTTT
TRBJ2-6 | TRBV14 | NA | TRBD2 | CASSQGPAGASGANVLTF | TGTGCCAGCAGCCAAGGCCCAGCGGGGGCCTCTGGGGCCAACGTCCTGACTTTC
TRBJ1-5 | TRBV19 | NA | TRBD1 | CASRPRGTGLNQPQHF | TGTGCCAGTAGGCCCCGGGGGACAGGACTTAATCAGCCCCAGCATTTT
TRBJ2-1 | TRBV6-5 | NA | TRBD1 | CASSLDRGLDNEQFF | TGTGCCAGCAGCTTGGACAGGGGGTTGGACAATGAGCAGTTCTTC
TRBJ2-7 | TRBV2 | NA | NA | CASSAVGVGYEQYF | TGTGCCAGCAGCGCGGTAGGGGTAGGCTACGAGCAGTACTTC
TRBJ2-3 | TRBV29-1 | once | NA | CSVGRATDTQYF | TGCAGCGTTGGCCGGGCAACAGATACGCAGTATTTT
TRBJ1-1 | TRBV12-3/TRBV12-4 | once | NA | CASSQMGATEAFF | TGTGCCAGCAGTCAAATGGGAGCCACTGAAGCTTTCTTT
TRBJ1-2 | TRBV5-1 | NA | NA | CASSLNVGPNYGYTF | TGCGCCAGCAGCTTAAACGTAGGACCTAACTATGGCTACACCTTC
TRBJ1-1 | TRBV5-4 | few | NA | CASSLGRGTEAFF | TGTGCCAGCAGCTTGGGGAGGGGCACTGAAGCTTTCTTT
TRBJ2-3 | TRBV3-1/TRBV3-2 | NA | TRBD2 | CASSQEIAGVADTQYF | TGTGCCAGCAGCCAAGAAATAGCGGGAGTGGCAGATACGCAGTATTTT
TRBJ1-1 | TRBV7-9 | NA | NA | CASSLVSEAFF | TGTGCCAGCAGCTTAGTTAGTGAAGCTTTCTTT
TRBJ2-1 | TRBV19 | NA | NA | CASSYGGREQFF | TGTGCCAGTAGTTACGGTGGGAGAGAGCAGTTCTTC
TRBJ1-4 | TRBV7-2 | NA | TRBD1 | CASSSLRPGQGIQKLFF | TGTGCCAGCAGCTCCCTACGACCGGGACAGGGAATCCAAAAACTGTTTTTT
TRBJ1-2 | TRBV7-3 | NA | TRBD1 | CASSPGTGSLYGYTF | TGTGCCAGCAGCCCCGGGACAGGCTCACTCTATGGCTACACCTTC
TRBJ2-1 | TRBV6-1 | NA | NA | CASSEWPGLGGVGNEQFF | TGTGCCAGCAGTGAATGGCCCGGACTGGGGGGAGTCGGCAATGAGCAGTTCTTC
TRBJ1-1 | TRBV6-2/TRBV6-3 | NA | NA | CASSYRPGEAFF | TGTGCCAGCAGTTACAGGCCGGGTGAAGCTTTCTTT
TRBJ2-5 | TRBV5-8 | NA | TRBD2 | CASSFHRGLAGGQETQYF | TGTGCCAGCAGCTTCCACAGGGGACTAGCGGGAGGGCAAGAGACCCAGTACTTC
TRBJ1-6 | TRBV28 | NA | NA | CASSLSFLHPYNSPLHF | TGTGCCAGCAGTTTAAGCTTCTTACACCCATATAATTCACCCCTCCACTTT
TRBJ1-6 | TRBV19 | few | NA | CASSAAGESINSPLHF | TGTGCCAGTAGTGCGGCAGGGGAGTCGATCAATTCACCCCTCCACTTT
TRBJ1-2 | TRBV29-1 | NA | TRBD1 | CSVDLDRVYGYTF | TGCAGCGTTGACCTCGACAGGGTGTATGGCTACACCTTC
TRBJ1-2 | TRBV7-9 | NA | NA | CASSLGGAGANYGYTF | TGTGCCAGCAGCTTAGGGGGAGCGGGAGCTAACTATGGCTACACCTTC
TRBJ1-1 | TRBV9 | NA | NA | CASSVGQGTEAFF | TGTGCCAGCAGCGTAGGTCAGGGGACTGAAGCTTTCTTT
TRBJ1-1 | TRBV4-3 | NA | TRBD1 | CASSPDRVVTEAFF | TGCGCCAGCAGCCCTGACAGGGTGGTGACTGAAGCTTTCTTT
TRBJ2-2 | TRBV6-5 | once | NA | CASSYPTGTGELFF | TGTGCCAGCAGTTACCCAACAGGGACCGGGGAGCTGTTTTTT
TRBJ1-2 | TRBV11-1 | NA | NA | CASSPSGSYGYTF | TGTGCCAGCAGCCCTAGTGGGAGCTATGGCTACACCTTC
TRBJ2-1 | TRBV6-5 | NA | TRBD1 | CASSYPGTGLNEQFF | TGTGCCAGCAGTTACCCCGGGACAGGGTTGAATGAGCAGTTCTTC
TRBJ2-5 | TRBV9 | NA | TRBD1 | CASSGGGGETQYF | TGTGCCAGCAGCGGAGGGGGCGGGGAGACCCAGTACTTC
TRBJ2-5 | TRBV11-3 | once | NA | CASSLGQTYQETQYF | TGTGCCAGCAGCTTAGGCCAAACGTACCAAGAGACCCAGTACTTC
TRBJ1-5 | TRBV6-5 | NA | NA | CASSYSGPLRGPQHF | TGTGCCAGCAGTTACTCCGGGCCCCTAAGGGGGCCCCAGCATTTT
TRBJ2-7 | TRBV11-2 | NA | TRBD1 | CASSSTWTGGRLYEQYF | TGTGCCAGCAGCTCCACATGGACAGGGGGCCGTCTCTACGAGCAGTACTTC
TRBJ1-1 | TRBV18 | NA | TRBD1 | CASSITQGATEAFF | TGTGCCAGCTCGATTACACAGGGGGCCACTGAAGCTTTCTTT
TRBJ1-3 | TRBV28 | NA | NA | CASRQWPSNTIYF | TGTGCCAGCAGACAATGGCCCTCAAACACCATATATTTT
TRBJ1-5 | TRBV30 | NA | TRBD1 | CAGSWDRFNQPQHF | TGTGCCGGATCCTGGGACAGATTCAATCAGCCCCAGCATTTT
TRBJ1-1 | TRBV2 | NA | NA | CASSEAFRVMNTEAFF | TGTGCCAGCAGTGAAGCCTTCAGGGTAATGAACACTGAAGCTTTCTTT
TRBJ1-5 | TRBV19 | NA | NA | CASTPRGDQPQHF | TGTGCCAGTACCCCTCGAGGGGATCAGCCCCAGCATTTT
TRBJ2-1 | TRBV7-2 | NA | NA | CASSLVGVSYNEQFF | TGTGCCAGCAGCTTAGTAGGGGTGAGCTACAATGAGCAGTTCTTC
TRBJ2-1 | TRBV30 | NA | TRBD2 | CAWIPSGTYNEQFF | TGTGCCTGGATCCCTAGCGGAACGTACAATGAGCAGTTCTTC
TRBJ2-4 | TRBV6-5 | NA | TRBD2 | CASTGLAGGRYF | TGTGCCAGCACCGGACTAGCGGGGGGCCGGTACTTC
TRBJ1-6 | TRBV3-1/TRBV3-2 | NA | TRBD1 | CASSQVRLRGRGLVFPSPLHF | TGTGCCAGCAGCCAAGTTCGGCTTCGGGGCAGGGGGCTGGTTTTTCCTTCACCCCTCCACTTT
TRBJ2-2 | TRBV5-5 | NA | NA | CASSLGLPTGELFF | TGTGCCAGCAGCTTGGGACTACCCACAGGGGAGCTGTTTTTT
TRBJ1-2 | TRBV3-1/TRBV3-2 | NA | NA | CASSQGAGGYTF | TGTGCCAGCAGCCAGGGGGCTGGTGGCTACACCTTC
TRBJ1-1 | TRBV18 | NA | NA | CASSFQRPMGTEAFF | TGTGCCAGCTCATTCCAGAGACCGATGGGCACTGAAGCTTTCTTT